This T cell receptor (beta chain) is from a study of blood T cell repertoires in COVID-19. For the study at large: Material from acute and convalescent COVID-19 was sourced from the United States, Italy and Spain. PBMCs, B-cell-depleted T cells, or T cells provided the cDNA or gDNA that made up the material.

Methods used by the authors: The authors estimated nucleated cell counts from reference gene primer amplification. The repertoire was sequenced with immunoSEQ multiplex PCR; TCRdb's copy has only in-frame clones and lacks some. V and J calls plus clone size are reproduced from that table; the DNA served to infer D and trimming. The data show almost 100,000 clones, about nine tenths seen once. Comment on this clone: Other DNA sequences in this sample translate to the same CDR3.

Trimming pared 0 bases from V and 1 base from J, leaving 7 bases between. The CDR3 has 14 amino acids. The germline V gene has CDR1 SGHRS and CDR2 YFSETQ. The clonotype originates from a man aged 50 or older with acute or convalescent COVID-19. This rearrangement joins TRBV5-1 to TRBJ1-2, with D hard to call. The sequencing input was peripheral blood. The CDR3 region has the DNA TGCGCCAGCAGCTTGGCCGGAGGTAACTATGGCTACACCTTC. This translates into CASSLAGGNYGYTF.